These 25 T cell receptor beta chains originate from one sample sequenced in a study of OX40 agonist ivuxolimab in advanced cancers. Profiling relied on immunoSEQ multiplex PCR, and the TCRdb table lists in-frame clones only, not all of them. This sample has about 55,000 clones, with around nine tenths found just once. The sequences come from CD4+ or CD8+ T cells sorted from blood, collected in a trial of the OX40 agonist ivuxolimab. These receptor sequences come from an adult with an advanced solid tumor such as melanoma, head and neck, liver or kidney cancer.

The J gene is TRBJ1-4, the V gene TRBV5-1; 7 nucleotides match TRBD1. Germline CDR1 and CDR2: SGHRS and YFSETQ. V lost 4 bases and J lost 6; bases outside the gene matches: 3. The CDR3 extends over 13 amino acids. The DNA for the CDR3 is TGCGCCAGCAGCACCGGACAGGATGAAAAACTGTTTTTT. The encoded protein is CASSTGQDEKLFF.

The chain has TRBV7-9 and TRBJ2-5; D is unresolved. CDR3 length: 15 amino acids. CDR1 is SEHNR, CDR2 FQNEAQ, per germline (reference sequence). Trimming took off 2 bases at V and 5 bases at J, with 15 bases between the two ends. CDR3 sequence reads: CASSLQKGGLETQYF. CDR3 sequence (DNA): TGTGCCAGCAGCTTACAAAAAGGCGGATTGGAGACCCAGTACTTC.

V gene TRBV7-3 combines with J gene TRBJ2-1; 11 positions agree with TRBD2. The J segment lost 8 bases and the V segment lost 5 bases, leaving 8 bases of the junction unmatched. CDR1 is SGHTA and CDR2 is FQGTGA in the germline V gene. The CDR3 runs 15 residues. The DNA of the CDR3 is TGTGCCAGCAGCACGTCACTAGCGGGAGACCATGAGCAGTTCTTC. This sequence encodes CASSTSLAGDHEQFF.

Concerning this clone itself: Sequence at one end of the junction differs from germline and may be a read error. This chain uses TRBV27 with TRBJ2-7, with TRBD1 as a possible D gene (6 bases). Germline V gives CDR1 MNHEY, CDR2 SMNVEV (reference sequence). The CDR3 covers 15 residues. CDR3: CASSFGAGASYKQYF. The CDR3 region has the DNA TGTGCCAGCAGTTTCGGGGCAGGGGCCAGCTACAAGCAGTACTTC.

The chain joins TRBV27 to TRBJ1-5; D possibly corresponds to TRBD1 (6 bases). Deletions cut 6 bases from V and 1 base from J, with 13 bases between. Looked up from germline, CDR1 is MNHEY and CDR2 is SMNVEV (reference sequence). The CDR3 is made up of 15 amino acids. CDR3 sequence reads: CASRGGTRSNQPQHF. The CDR3 DNA is TGTGCCAGCAGAGGCGGGACACGCAGCAATCAGCCCCAGCATTTT.

This sequence joins TRBV5-4 and TRBJ2-3; 8 positions match TRBD1. The germline V gene has CDR1 SGHNT and CDR2 YYREEE (reference sequence). The CDR3 has 14 residues. J lost 1 base, V lost 8 bases, and 6 bases had no gene match. CDR3 sequence: CASRTGPGTDTQYF. The CDR3 region has the DNA TGTGCCAGTAGGACAGGGCCGGGCACAGATACGCAGTATTTT.

This clone has a single count. This chain links TRBV6-4 with TRBJ1-6; D perhaps matches TRBD1 (6 bases). The CDR3 has 15 residues. Per germline, CDR1 MRHNA and CDR2 SNTAGT. V lost 3 bases and J 9 bases, leaving 15 bases between the germline ends. As DNA, the CDR3 is TGTGCCAGCAGTGAACAGGGCACCGAGTCTTCACCCCTCCACTTT. This translates into CASSEQGTESSPLHF.

This clone appeared once. J is TRBJ2-7 and V is TRBV6-5; D gene ambiguous. Germline V gene data show CDR1 as MNHEY and CDR2 as SVGAGI. This CDR3 is 12 amino acids long. With 4 bases removed from V and 6 bases from J, the gap between germline ends came to 10 bases. CDR3 DNA: TGTGCCAGCAGTTCCGCTTCGGGCGAGCAGTACTTC. Translation: CASSSASGEQYF.

The genes are TRBV5-1 and TRBJ2-5; D not resolved. With 2 bases removed from V and 4 bases from J, the gap between germline ends came to 3 bases. The CDR3 has 11 amino acids. Germline CDR1 and CDR2: SGHRS and YFSETQ. The CDR3 loop reads CASSFLETQYF. CDR3 sequence (DNA): TGCGCCAGCAGCTTTTTAGAGACCCAGTACTTC.

V is TRBV15 and J is TRBJ2-7, with 7 bases lining up with TRBD1. The CDR3 length is 17 residues. J gave up 0 bases and V 0 bases, and 8 bases lay outside the gene matches. Germline CDR1 reads LNHNV; CDR2 reads YYDKDF (reference sequence). The DNA of the CDR3 is TGTGCCACCAGCAGAGATAAAGGGGGCACCCTCTCCTACGAGCAGTACTTC. Protein: CATSRDKGGTLSYEQYF.

The chain employs TRBV5-5 and TRBJ2-3; possibly TRBD2 for D (6 bases). The CDR3 length is 15 residues. Germline CDR1 SGHKS, CDR2 YYEKEE (reference sequence). V shed 6 bases and J shed 2 bases, with 16 bases lying between them. The CDR3 coding sequence is TGTGCCAGCACCGCAGTAGCGGTAGACACAGATACGCAGTATTTT. Translating it yields CASTAVAVDTDTQYF.

This clone was counted once. V and J are TRBV29-1 and TRBJ2-7, with TRBD2 matching 8 bases. V trimming: 6 bases; J trimming: 9 bases; junction bases outside the gene matches: 13. CDR1 is SQVTM, CDR2 ANQGSEA, per germline. This CDR3 has 13 residues. CDR3 sequence (DNA): TGCAGCGTAGTCCCGGGACTAGGGGCCGGGCAGTACTTC. Its protein is CSVVPGLGAGQYF.

This chain connects TRBV27 to TRBJ2-3; 12 nucleotides agree with TRBD2. The ends lost 4 bases at V and 2 bases at J; junction bases unmatched: 4. Germline V gives CDR1 MNHEY, CDR2 SMNVEV (reference sequence). There are 16 residues in the CDR3. CDR3 sequence reads: CASSSRLAGATDTQYF. For the CDR3, the DNA is TGTGCCAGCAGTTCCCGACTAGCGGGAGCCACAGATACGCAGTATTTT.

This clone was picked up a small number of times. This chain joins TRBV28 and TRBJ2-3; TRBD2 might be the D (5 bases). CDR3 length: 14 residues. Germline CDR1 MDHEN, CDR2 SYDVKM. V lost 3 bases to trimming and J lost 5 bases, with 12 bases between them. As DNA, the CDR3 is TGTGCCAGCAGTTTTATCCGGGAAGAAGATACGCAGTATTTT. Translated: CASSFIREEDTQYF.

The chain employs TRBV12-1 and TRBJ1-4; TRBD1, the table's D call, lacks a check against the DNA. TRBV12-1 has pseudogene status. The CDR3 sequence is 14 residues long. CDR3 nucleotides: TGTGCCAGCAGCGCGGACAGGGACTATGAAAAACTGTTTTTT. It codes for CASSADRDYEKLFF.

The V call is TRBV19, the J call TRBJ1-2, with D uncertain. Per germline, CDR1 LNHDA and CDR2 SQIVND (reference sequence). This CDR3 region has 17 residues. The germline V and J ends were trimmed by 4 bases and 6 bases, with 24 bases remaining between them. The CDR3 region has the DNA TGTGCCAGTAGTACTTCGCTAACATGGGCTCGAGGTGATGGCTACACCTTC. It translates to CASSTSLTWARGDGYTF.

The chain couples TRBV11-2 to TRBJ2-1, with D perhaps TRBD2 (6 bases). The length of the CDR3 is 13 residues. Between the trimmed V and J ends, which lost 5 bases and 3 bases, there was a span of 8 bases. From germline, CDR1 is SGHAT and CDR2 FQNNGV. CDR3 coding DNA: TGTGCCAGCAGCGGTAGCGGCTACAATGAGCAGTTCTTC. This gives the protein CASSGSGYNEQFF.

In the case of this clone: Lacking the conserved final phenylalanine or tryptophan, this CDR3 likely reflects a read error. It is unclear where the CDR3 begins or ends on the DNA, so no DNA is shown, and the CDR3 is as TCRdb lists it. CDR3 loop: CASSPSEGN. The chain joins TRBV6-5 to TRBJ1-2. The germline V gene has CDR1 MNHEY and CDR2 SVGAGI. Inclusive of both ends, the CDR3 amounts to 9 amino acids.

This sequence joins TRBV4-2 and TRBJ2-1, with 8 positions matching TRBD2. Germline V CDR1 and CDR2: LGHNA, YNFKEQ. The V segment lost 1 base and the J segment 5 bases; nucleotides outside the gene matches: 4. CDR3 length equals 15 residues. DNA for the CDR3: TGTGCCAGCAGCCAAGCCGGGACTAGTCACAATGAGCAGTTCTTC. Translating it yields CASSQAGTSHNEQFF.

This chain links TRBV11-2 with TRBJ1-2, with D unclear. The CDR3 consists of 12 residues. With 2 bases removed from V and 8 bases from J, the gap between germline ends came to 9 bases. Germline V gives CDR1 SGHAT, CDR2 FQNNGV. CDR3 loop: CASSLSQRGYTF. The CDR3 bases are TGTGCCAGCAGCTTAAGTCAGAGGGGCTACACCTTC.

This chain links TRBV7-8 with TRBJ2-1; D unresolved. Germline V gene lookup returns CDR1 SGHVS and CDR2 FQNEAQ. Trimming cost V 2 bases and J 2 bases, with 16 bases left between them. CDR3 size: 17 residues. CDR3 region: CASSLRRLPAPYNEQFF. DNA of the CDR3: TGTGCCAGCAGCTTAAGGCGGCTGCCAGCTCCCTACAATGAGCAGTTCTTC.

CDR3 sequence (DNA): TGTGCCAGCAGCCGACCGAGCACTGAAGCTTTCTTT. It codes for CASSRPSTEAFF. The rearrangement uses TRBV14 and TRBJ1-1; D call uncertain. CDR3 size: 12 residues. Germline values: CDR1 SGHDN, CDR2 FVKESK. V was shortened by 4 bases and J by 4 bases, with 7 bases between the two germline ends.

This chain joins TRBV28 and TRBJ2-7; 8 bases agree with TRBD2. Trimming removed 5 bases from V and 4 bases from J; junction bases left unmatched: 13. CDR3 length equals 16 residues. In germline, CDR1 is MDHEN, CDR2 SYDVKM. DNA of the CDR3: TGTGCCAGCAGTACGGGCGCGGGGGGAGGTTCTTACGAGCAGTACTTC. Translated: CASSTGAGGGSYEQYF.

V is TRBV5-5 and J is TRBJ2-1; 9 bases map to TRBD2. The CDR3 sequence is 17 residues long. J lost 7 bases, V lost 3 bases, and 14 bases had no gene match. CDR1 is SGHKS and CDR2 is YYEKEE in the germline V gene (reference sequence). CDR3 coding DNA: TGTGCCAGCAGCTCACTATACCTAGCGGGGAGGACGAATGAGCAGTTCTTC. Translated, it gives CASSSLYLAGRTNEQFF.

This clone was detected only once. CDR3 region: CAWSVGVGSPLHF. The CDR3, as DNA: TGTGCCTGGAGTGTGGGGGTTGGTTCACCCCTCCACTTT. V gene TRBV30 combines with J gene TRBJ1-6; D possibly corresponds to TRBD1 (5 bases). Deletions cut 0 bases from V and 9 bases from J, with 9 bases between. Germline-derived CDR1 and CDR2 are GTSNPN and SVGIG (reference sequence). This CDR3 has 13 amino acids.